This T cell receptor (beta chain) was captured by sequencing in a study of blood T cell repertoires in COVID-19. This clone was recorded once. Germline lookup yields CDR1 GTSNPN and CDR2 SVGIG (reference sequence). V gave up 4 bases and J gave up 1 base, with 8 bases separating them. The CDR3 sequence is 13 residues long. TCRdb's table, derived via immunoSEQ multiplex PCR, lists solely in-frame clones and lacks some. The sample shows roughly 200,000 clones, 75% to 90% of them seen only once. The sequencing sample was made of peripheral blood. This chain connects TRBV30 to TRBJ1-3; D gene unclear. The receptor was derived from a woman aged 60-75 years with acute or convalescent COVID-19. The chain's CDR3 is CAWTASSGNTIYF. Written as DNA, the CDR3 is TGTGCCTGGACAGCGAGTTCTGGAAACACCATATATTTT.